This section outlines one T cell receptor (beta chain) sequence together with its context. The data were obtained in a study of blood T cell repertoires in COVID-19. Background on the study: Acute-phase and convalescent COVID-19 samples originated in the United States, Italy and Spain. From T cells, B-cell-depleted T cells, or PBMCs came the material, which was cDNA or gDNA.

Germline-derived CDR1 and CDR2 are SEHNR and FQNEAQ (reference sequence). Trimming removed 3 bases at V and 4 bases at J, with 10 bases between. The CDR3 has 14 residues. In the authors' methods: Scientists estimated how many nucleated cells there were by amplifying reference gene primers. Profiling relied on immunoSEQ multiplex PCR, and the TCRdb table lists in-frame clones only, not all of them. Clonal size and the V and J genes are those of that table, whereas D and trimming came from the DNA. Among around 55,000 clones listed, roughly 90% were seen once. The sequenced material came from peripheral blood. The chain combines TRBV7-9 with TRBJ1-3; TRBD1 is a possible D gene (6 bases). This receptor was obtained from a man between 60 and 75 years old with active COVID-19. This chain's CDR3 is CASSFQGRGNTIYF. In DNA form, the CDR3 reads TGTGCCAGCAGCTTTCAGGGGCGAGGAAACACCATATATTTT.